This TCR beta chain was profiled in a study of blood T cell repertoires in COVID-19. Assay used: immunoSEQ multiplex PCR; TCRdb lists only in-frame clones, some missing. The sample includes 450,000 or so clones, about 90% seen only once; the top ten take about 0.63%. Trimming removed 1 base at V and 9 bases at J, with 4 bases between. This CDR3 region has 11 residues. Germline V gene data show CDR1 as SEHNR and CDR2 as FQNEAQ (reference sequence). This TCR derives from a man aged 18 to 30 who had recovered from COVID-19. Sequenced: PBMCs or T cells enriched from blood (not recorded which). This chain connects TRBV7-9 to TRBJ2-1; no clear D. CDR3 nucleotide sequence: TGTGCCAGCAGCTTAGGAGGTGAGCAGTTCTTC. The encoded protein is CASSLGGEQFF. Full variable domain (remainder filled in from reference TRBV7-9 and TRBJ2-1): DTGVSQNPRHKITKRGQNVTFRCDPISEHNRLYWYRQTLGQGPEFLTYFQNEAQLEKSRLLSDRFSAERPKGSFSTLEIQRTEQGDSAMYLCASSLGGEQFFGPGTRLTVL.